This TCR beta chain comes out of a study of T cell responses to AZD1222 COVID-19 vaccine. Study observations and caveats: Targeting of unmutated variant regions was reportedly seen in nearly half of spike-specific TCRs.

Comment on this clone: Its antigen is currently unknown.

Clones were sequenced by immunoSEQ multiplex PCR, and TCRdb holds only the in-frame ones, with some missing. The profile shows 70,000 to 95,000 clones, about 89% of them singletons. Specimen: peripheral blood, collected 28 days after the second AZD1222 dose. The sequence came from an adult who received the AZD1222 COVID-19 vaccine.

CDR3 sequence reads: CASSLSNRGPGYTF. The CDR3, as DNA: TGTGCCAGCAGCCTTTCTAACAGGGGGCCCGGCTACACCTTC. The chain has TRBV28 and TRBJ1-2; 9 bases map to TRBD1. V gave up 6 bases and J gave up 8 bases; unmatched junction bases: 10. The CDR3 runs to 14 residues. The germline V gene encodes CDR1 MDHEN and CDR2 SYDVKM.